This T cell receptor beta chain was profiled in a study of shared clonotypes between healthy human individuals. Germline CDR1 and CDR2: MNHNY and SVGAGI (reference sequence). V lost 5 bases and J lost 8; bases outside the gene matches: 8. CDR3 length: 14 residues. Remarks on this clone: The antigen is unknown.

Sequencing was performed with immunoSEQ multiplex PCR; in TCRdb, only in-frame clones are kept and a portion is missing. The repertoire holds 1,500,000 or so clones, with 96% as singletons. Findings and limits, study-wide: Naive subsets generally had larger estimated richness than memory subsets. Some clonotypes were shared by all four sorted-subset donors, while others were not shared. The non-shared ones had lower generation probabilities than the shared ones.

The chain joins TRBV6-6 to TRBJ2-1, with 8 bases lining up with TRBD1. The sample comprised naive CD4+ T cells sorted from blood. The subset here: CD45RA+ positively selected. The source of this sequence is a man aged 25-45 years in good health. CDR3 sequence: CASSHGQGVDEQFF. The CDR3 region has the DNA TGTGCCAGCAGTCACGGACAGGGTGTCGATGAGCAGTTCTTC.